This T cell receptor beta chain is from a study of blood T cell repertoires in COVID-19. Study-wide background: Nucleic acid was either cDNA or gDNA, and it came from T cells, B-cell-depleted T cells, or PBMCs.

The trim removed 1 base at V and 7 bases at J, leaving 4 bases unmatched. Germline-derived CDR1 and CDR2 are KGHSH and LQKENI. The CDR3 extends over 15 amino acids. Profiled with immunoSEQ multiplex PCR; TCRdb holds only in-frame clones, not every one. The sample has 200,000 to 250,000 clones, roughly nine tenths seen once. The receptor comes from a man between 25 and 39 years old who had recovered from COVID-19. The chain joins TRBV18 to TRBJ2-1; 10 nucleotides align to TRBD2. Sequencing was performed on PBMCs or T cells enriched from blood (not recorded which). Here the CDR3 reads CASSPRLAGQNEQFF. The CDR3 bases are TGTGCCAGCTCACCACGACTAGCGGGTCAGAATGAGCAGTTCTTC.